This note documents a single T cell receptor (beta chain) sequence. Germline loops: CDR1 SGHDN, CDR2 FVKESK. CDR3 length: 17 residues. The V and J ends lost 4 bases and 10 bases, in that order; junction bases with no gene match: 19. The record originates from a study of blood T cell repertoires in COVID-19. Study overall: Acute and convalescent COVID-19 specimens originated in the United States, Italy and Spain. PBMCs, B-cell-depleted T cells, or T cells were the source of the cDNA or gDNA that made up the material.

As processed by the authors: By means of reference gene primer amplification, nucleated cell counts were estimated. The data were produced by immunoSEQ multiplex PCR, yet TCRdb's version contains in-frame clones alone and is incomplete. D and trimming were read from the DNA, whereas the V and J calls and clone size are those reported in that table. The repertoire consists of around 46,000 clones, with approximately 87% occurring once and the leading ten covering about 16%. The chain links TRBV14 to TRBJ2-1; the match to TRBD2 covers 7 bases. What was sequenced was peripheral blood. The sequence came from a human donor in a cohort sampled during active COVID-19. The CDR3 region has the DNA TGTGCCAGCAGCCCTTCCGGGTCGATCGGACTAGTGGACGAGCAGTTCTTC. Translation gives CASSPSGSIGLVDEQFF.